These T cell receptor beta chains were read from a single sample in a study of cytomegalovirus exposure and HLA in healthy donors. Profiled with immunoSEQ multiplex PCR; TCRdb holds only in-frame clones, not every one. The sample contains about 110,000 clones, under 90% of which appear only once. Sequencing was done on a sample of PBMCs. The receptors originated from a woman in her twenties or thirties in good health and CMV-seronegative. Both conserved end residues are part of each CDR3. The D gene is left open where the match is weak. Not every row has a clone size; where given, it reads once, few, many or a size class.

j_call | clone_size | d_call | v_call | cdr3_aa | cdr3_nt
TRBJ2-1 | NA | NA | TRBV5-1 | CASSLGLWSGRINEQFF | TGCGCCAGCAGCTTGGGTTTGTGGAGCGGTCGGATCAATGAGCAGTTCTTC
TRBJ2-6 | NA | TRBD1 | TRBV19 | CASTHGGTGSIVWPSGANVLTF | TGTGCCAGTACCCATGGGGGGACAGGAAGCATAGTCTGGCCCTCTGGGGCCAACGTCCTGACTTTC
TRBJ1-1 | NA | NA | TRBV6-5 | CASSWATVAEAFF | TGTGCCAGCAGTTGGGCGACGGTAGCTGAAGCTTTCTTT
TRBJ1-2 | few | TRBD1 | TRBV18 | CASSRRGQDFYGYTF | TGTGCCAGCTCACGGCGGGGACAGGACTTCTATGGCTACACCTTC
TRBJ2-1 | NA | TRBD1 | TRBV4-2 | CASSLRGQGVFNEQFF | TGTGCCAGCAGCCTCCGGGGACAGGGGGTTTTCAATGAGCAGTTCTTC
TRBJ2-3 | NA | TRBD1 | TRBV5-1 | CASSTGQEADTQYF | TGCGCCAGCAGCACCGGACAGGAGGCAGATACGCAGTATTTT
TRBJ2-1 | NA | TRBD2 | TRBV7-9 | CASSLLAGATPYNEQFF | TGTGCCAGCAGCTTACTAGCGGGAGCCACTCCCTACAATGAGCAGTTCTTC
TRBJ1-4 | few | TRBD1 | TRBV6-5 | CASRAGTGSEKLFF | TGTGCCAGCAGGGCCGGGACAGGGAGTGAAAAACTGTTTTTT
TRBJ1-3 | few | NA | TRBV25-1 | CASSDGGTGNTIYF | TGTGCCAGCAGTGATGGGGGGACTGGAAACACCATATATTTT
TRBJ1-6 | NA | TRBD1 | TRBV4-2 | CASSQGLDREDSPLHF | TGTGCCAGCAGCCAAGGGTTGGACAGGGAGGATTCACCCCTCCACTTT
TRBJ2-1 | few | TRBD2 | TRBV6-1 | CASRLAGVTYNEQFF | TGTGCCAGCAGGCTAGCGGGAGTAACGTACAATGAGCAGTTCTTC
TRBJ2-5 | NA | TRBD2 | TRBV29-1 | CSVGYSGSGETQYF | TGCAGCGTTGGGTATAGCGGGAGTGGAGAGACCCAGTACTTC
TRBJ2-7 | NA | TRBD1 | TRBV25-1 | CASSPKDRVDLGEQYF | TGTGCCAGCAGTCCGAAGGACAGGGTGGATCTAGGCGAGCAGTACTTC
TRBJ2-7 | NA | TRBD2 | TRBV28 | CASSLAGGLEQYF | TGTGCCAGCAGTTTAGCGGGAGGGCTCGAGCAGTACTTC
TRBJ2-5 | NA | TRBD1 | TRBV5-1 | CASSLRIGTGTGETQYF | TGCGCCAGCAGCTTGCGTATCGGGACAGGGACGGGGGAGACCCAGTACTTC
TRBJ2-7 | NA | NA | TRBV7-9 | CASSLGVSGNEQYF | TGTGCCAGCAGCTTAGGAGTTTCCGGGAACGAGCAGTACTTC
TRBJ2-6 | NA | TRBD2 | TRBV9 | CASSGGLAGGGANVLTF | TGTGCCAGCAGCGGAGGACTAGCGGGAGGTGGGGCCAACGTCCTGACTTTC
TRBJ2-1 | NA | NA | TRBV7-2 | CASSQGVQRHNEQFF | TGTGCCAGCAGCCAAGGGGTCCAAAGGCACAATGAGCAGTTCTTC
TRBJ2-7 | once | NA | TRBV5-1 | CASRFRGEKPYEQYF | TGCGCCAGTAGGTTCAGGGGGGAAAAGCCCTACGAGCAGTACTTC
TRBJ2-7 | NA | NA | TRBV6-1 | CASSARTGFEQYF | TGTGCCAGCAGCGCCCGTACAGGGTTCGAGCAGTACTTC
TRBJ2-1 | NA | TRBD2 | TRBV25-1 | CASRAGGSYNEQFF | TGTGCCAGCAGGGCGGGAGGCTCCTACAATGAGCAGTTCTTC
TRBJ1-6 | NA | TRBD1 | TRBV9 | CASSATQGATNSPLHF | TGTGCCAGCAGCGCAACACAGGGGGCCACCAATTCACCCCTCCACTTT
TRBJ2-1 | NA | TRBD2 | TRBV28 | CASSPGLAGVSEQFF | TGTGCCAGCAGTCCAGGACTAGCGGGAGTCAGTGAGCAGTTCTTC
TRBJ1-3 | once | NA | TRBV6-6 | CASSYTTESGGTIYF | TGTGCCAGCAGTTACACGACCGAGTCGGGTGGCACCATATATTTT
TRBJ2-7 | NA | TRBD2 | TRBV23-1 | CASSLFAARTSGTYEQYF | TGCGCCAGCAGTCTTTTCGCCGCCCGGACTAGCGGAACATACGAGCAGTACTTC
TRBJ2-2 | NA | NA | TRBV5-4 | CASSSWRANTGELFF | TGTGCCAGCAGCTCCTGGCGGGCGAACACCGGGGAGCTGTTTTTT
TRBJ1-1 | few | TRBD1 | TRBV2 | CASSPGQALNTEAFF | TGTGCCAGCAGTCCGGGACAGGCCCTGAACACTGAAGCTTTCTTT
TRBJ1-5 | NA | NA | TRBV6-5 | CASRAGQLSAPQHF | TGTGCCAGCAGAGCCGGACAGCTTAGTGCGCCCCAGCATTTT
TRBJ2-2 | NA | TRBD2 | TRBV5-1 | CASSLAGTNTGELFF | TGCGCCAGCAGCTTAGCGGGGACGAACACCGGGGAGCTGTTTTTT
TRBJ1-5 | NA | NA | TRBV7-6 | CASSLDSSNQPQHF | TGTGCCAGCAGCTTAGACAGCTCCAATCAGCCCCAGCATTTT
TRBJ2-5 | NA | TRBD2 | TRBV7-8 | CASSQSRSTGTSSAETQYF | TGTGCCAGCAGCCAATCCCGGTCGACCGGGACTAGCTCTGCAGAGACCCAGTACTTC
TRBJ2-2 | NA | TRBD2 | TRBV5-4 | CASSSPRGGSKDANTGELFF | TGTGCCAGCAGCTCTCCTCGCGGGGGATCCAAGGACGCGAACACCGGGGAGCTGTTTTTT